This T cell receptor (beta chain) came from a study of CD8 T cells in acute hepatitis C reinfection. The V gene's germline CDR1 is MNHEY and CDR2 SVGAGI. The CDR3 runs to 12 residues. V lost 2 bases and J 3 bases, leaving 1 base between the germline ends. Clones were read by immunoSEQ multiplex PCR, and TCRdb kept only the in-frame ones, dropping some. The data show tens of thousands of clones, 70% to 90% seen once. Specified time point: naive CD8 control sorted from an acute-time-point sample. With respect to this clone: The antigen remains undetermined. This sample includes further DNA sequences coding for the same CDR3.

Regarding the study as a whole: TRBV04 and TRBV06 were preferentially used in all groups, not explained by naive pool overrepresentation. Chronically infected subjects had no follow-up NS3-1073 repertoires. Regardless of outcome, more than ten public clonotypes appeared, one using V04-02/J02-02.

The V and J genes are TRBV6-5 and TRBJ2-2; D is unclear. Sequencing was done on a sample of naive CD8+ T cells from PBMCs. This TCR was recovered from a woman aged 18-29 years who spontaneously cleared hepatitis C infection. The CDR3 coding sequence is TGTGCCAGCAGTTACGACACCGGGGAGCTGTTTTTT. This gives the protein CASSYDTGELFF.